Listed below are T cell receptor beta chains from one sample, sequenced in a study of cytomegalovirus exposure and HLA in healthy donors. Sequencing used immunoSEQ multiplex PCR; TCRdb keeps in-frame clones, though not all of them. The sample table includes 60,000 to 70,000 clones. Sequencing was carried out using PBMCs. Source of these receptors: a boy between 10 and 17 years old in good health and CMV-seronegative. The CDR3 runs from the conserved cysteine through the conserved F or W. The order of the fields is V gene, D gene, J gene, CDR3 DNA, CDR3 protein. D genes are given only for firm matches.

V gene: TRBV9; D gene: TRBD2; J gene: TRBJ2-2; CDR3 DNA: TGTGCCAGCAACCAACTAGCGGGAGGGGGACCCGGGGAGCTGTTTTTT; CDR3 protein: CASNQLAGGGPGELFF
V gene: TRBV19; D gene: .; J gene: TRBJ1-6; CDR3 DNA: TGTGCCAGTAGTATAGCTATCCTTCCAAGCTCACCCCTCCACTTT; CDR3 protein: CASSIAILPSSPLHF
V gene: TRBV4-3; D gene: TRBD2; J gene: TRBJ2-1; CDR3 DNA: TGCGCCAGCAGCCAAAGGTTTGATCGAGGAGCGGGGGAGCAGTTCTTC; CDR3 protein: CASSQRFDRGAGEQFF
V gene: TRBV6-5; D gene: .; J gene: TRBJ2-1; CDR3 DNA: TGTGCCAGCCAACAGCCTTACAATGAGCAGTTCTTC; CDR3 protein: CASQQPYNEQFF
V gene: TRBV7-9; D gene: TRBD2; J gene: TRBJ2-3; CDR3 DNA: TGTGCCAGCAGCCCAGCGGGAGGGGCAGATACGCAGTATTTT; CDR3 protein: CASSPAGGADTQYF
V gene: TRBV5-1; D gene: TRBD2; J gene: TRBJ2-2; CDR3 DNA: TGCGCCAGCAGCTTTAGGACTAGCGTCGGGACCGGGGAGCTGTTTTTT; CDR3 protein: CASSFRTSVGTGELFF
V gene: TRBV18; D gene: .; J gene: TRBJ2-3; CDR3 DNA: TGTGCCAGCTCACCGGGGCTAGATACGCAGTATTTT; CDR3 protein: CASSPGLDTQYF
V gene: TRBV7-2; D gene: TRBD2; J gene: TRBJ2-3; CDR3 DNA: TGTGCCAGCAGCGGCACCGGGACTAGCGGGAGTAATTCGGCGGGTACGCAGTATTTT; CDR3 protein: CASSGTGTSGSNSAGTQYF
V gene: TRBV30; D gene: TRBD1; J gene: TRBJ2-1; CDR3 DNA: TGTGCCTGGAGAAGACAGGGGACTTCCTACAATGAGCAGTTCTTC; CDR3 protein: CAWRRQGTSYNEQFF
V gene: TRBV19; D gene: TRBD1; J gene: TRBJ1-5; CDR3 DNA: TGTGCCAGCGGACAGGGGGGGAGTAGCAATCAGCCCCAGCATTTT; CDR3 protein: CASGQGGSSNQPQHF
V gene: TRBV5-1; D gene: TRBD1; J gene: TRBJ2-2; CDR3 DNA: TGCGCCAGCAGCACTCGGGACAGGGTCGGCGGGGAGCTGTTTTTT; CDR3 protein: CASSTRDRVGGELFF
V gene: TRBV27; D gene: .; J gene: TRBJ2-7; CDR3 DNA: TGTGCCAGCAGTTTCCTCCAGGGGATGGGGGGGCGATCCTACGAGCAGTACTTC; CDR3 protein: CASSFLQGMGGRSYEQYF
V gene: TRBV5-1; D gene: TRBD1; J gene: TRBJ1-2; CDR3 DNA: TGCGCCAGCAGCTTGAACACAGGGGGGGATGACTCTGGCTACACCTTC; CDR3 protein: CASSLNTGGDDSGYTF
V gene: TRBV19; D gene: .; J gene: TRBJ1-5; CDR3 DNA: TGTGCCAGTATAGGCGGGCTTAACAATCAGCCCCAGCATTTT; CDR3 protein: CASIGGLNNQPQHF
V gene: TRBV29-1; D gene: .; J gene: TRBJ1-2; CDR3 DNA: TGCAGCGTTGAAAGGGGTTCACAGGGCTATGGCTACACCTTC; CDR3 protein: CSVERGSQGYGYTF
V gene: TRBV6-5; D gene: TRBD2; J gene: TRBJ2-1; CDR3 DNA: TGTGCCAGCAGTGGGACTACCCACAATGAGCAGTTCTTC; CDR3 protein: CASSGTTHNEQFF
V gene: TRBV5-1; D gene: TRBD1; J gene: TRBJ2-7; CDR3 DNA: TGCGCCAGCAGCCCCGGACAGGTGGTCGAGCAGTACTTC; CDR3 protein: CASSPGQVVEQYF
V gene: TRBV14; D gene: .; J gene: TRBJ1-2; CDR3 DNA: TGTGCCAGCAGCCCATGGGAGAACAACTATGGCTACACCTTC; CDR3 protein: CASSPWENNYGYTF